This TCR beta chain is drawn from a study of T-cell memory formation after mild COVID-19. Study conclusions and caveats: Researchers found some responding clones in pre-infection memory, a sign that cross-reactive memory joined.

TCRdb recomputed calls from the 5' RACE reads with MiXCR, one row per CDR3 protein. The data show around 410,000 distinct CDR3 sequences, 23% seen once. There are a few counts of this clonotype. Its antigen is currently unknown. Germline CDR1 and CDR2: SGDLS and YYNGEE. V was pared by 2 bases and J by 10 bases, with 7 bases of the junction left unmatched. The CDR3 consists of 14 residues. What was sequenced was PBMCs or a T cell subset sorted from them (not recorded which). V gene TRBV9 combines with J gene TRBJ2-7; 12 bases map to TRBD1. The TCR comes from an adult woman who had mild COVID-19 (a few samples of this study predate the infection). Cell type and time point are not known. Here the CDR3 DNA reads TGTGCCAGCAGCGTTCGTTCGGGACAGGGGGCCCAGTACTTC. It is translated as CASSVRSGQGAQYF.